This T cell receptor (beta chain) was identified in a study of T cell responses to AZD1222 COVID-19 vaccine. The study, taken as a whole, reports: Researchers took repertoire samples only after the peak T cell response had come.

Of note for this clone: The antigen remains undetermined.

V gave up 4 bases and J gave up 4 bases, with 23 bases separating them. The length of the CDR3 is 18 residues. Germline V gene lookup returns CDR1 LGHNA and CDR2 YNFKEQ. Sequencing was performed with immunoSEQ multiplex PCR; in TCRdb, only in-frame clones are kept and a portion is missing. The sample contains around 190,000 clones, approximately 90% of which appear only once. The clonotype was recovered from an adult who received the AZD1222 COVID-19 vaccine. The chain is built from TRBV4-2 and TRBJ1-5; D is unclear. The material was peripheral blood, obtained 28 days after the second AZD1222 dose. In nucleotides, the CDR3 is TGTGCCAGCAGCCCCGGCTGGACCGGAGGGAAACAAAATCAGCCCCAGCATTTT. Residues: CASSPGWTGGKQNQPQHF.